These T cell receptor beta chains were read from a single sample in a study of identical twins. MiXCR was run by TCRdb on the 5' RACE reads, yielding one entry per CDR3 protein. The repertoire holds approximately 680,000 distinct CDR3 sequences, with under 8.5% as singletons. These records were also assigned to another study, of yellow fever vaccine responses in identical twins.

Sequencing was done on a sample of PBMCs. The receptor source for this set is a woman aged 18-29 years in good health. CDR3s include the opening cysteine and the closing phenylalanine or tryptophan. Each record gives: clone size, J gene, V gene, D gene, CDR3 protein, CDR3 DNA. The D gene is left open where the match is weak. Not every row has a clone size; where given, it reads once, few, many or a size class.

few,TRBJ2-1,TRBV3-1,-,CASSQTGISGDEQFF,TGTGCCAGCAGCCAGACGGGTATCTCGGGCGATGAGCAGTTCTTC
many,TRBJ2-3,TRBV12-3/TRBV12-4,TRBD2,CASSPLAGGADTQYF,TGTGCCAGCAGTCCTCTGGCGGGAGGGGCAGATACGCAGTATTTT
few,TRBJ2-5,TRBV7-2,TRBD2,CASSRGGSETQYF,TGTGCCAGCAGCCGGGGGGGTTCGGAGACCCAGTACTTC
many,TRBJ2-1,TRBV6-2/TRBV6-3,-,CASTTRGHYNEQFF,TGTGCCAGCACCACCCGTGGTCACTACAATGAGCAGTTCTTC
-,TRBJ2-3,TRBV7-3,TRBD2,CASSLIGGSGTDTQYF,TGTGCCAGCAGCTTAATCGGCGGGAGTGGAACAGATACGCAGTATTTT
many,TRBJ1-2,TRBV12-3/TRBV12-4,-,CASSSYAKQGGYGYTF,TGTGCCAGCAGTTCCTACGCCAAACAGGGAGGCTATGGCTACACCTTC
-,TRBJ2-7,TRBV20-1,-,CSARDVEGTYEQYF,TGCAGTGCTAGAGATGTGGAGGGGACCTACGAGCAGTACTTC
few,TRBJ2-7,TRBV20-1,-,CSAGGRGVSRDEQYF,TGCAGTGCCGGAGGAAGGGGGGTTTCTCGGGACGAGCAGTACTTC
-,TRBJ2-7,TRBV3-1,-,CASSPGQYYEQYF,TGTGCCAGCAGCCCCGGACAGTACTACGAGCAGTACTTC
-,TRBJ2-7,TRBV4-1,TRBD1,CASSQAQGTGLGEQYF,TGCGCCAGCAGCCAAGCCCAAGGGACAGGGCTGGGGGAGCAGTACTTC
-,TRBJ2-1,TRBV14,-,CASSPRQYRGGNEQFF,TGTGCCAGCAGTCCCAGGCAGTACAGGGGAGGGAATGAGCAGTTCTTC
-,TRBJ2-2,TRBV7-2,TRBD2,CASSLEPAGQIPGELFF,TGTGCCAGCAGCTTAGAGCCAGCGGGGCAAATCCCGGGGGAGCTGTTTTTT
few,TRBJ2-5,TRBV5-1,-,CASSLGGGSQETQYF,TGCGCCAGCAGCTTGGGTGGGGGCAGCCAAGAGACCCAGTACTTC
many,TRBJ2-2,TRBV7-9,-,CASSLGEGNTGELFF,TGTGCCAGCAGCTTAGGAGAGGGGAACACCGGGGAGCTGTTTTTT
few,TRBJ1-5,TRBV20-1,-,CSAKSTEVNQPQHF,TGCAGTGCTAAGTCGACAGAAGTGAATCAGCCCCAGCATTTT
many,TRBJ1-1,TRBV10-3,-,CAISDVVGQPMNTEAFF,TGTGCCATCAGTGATGTAGTTGGGCAGCCCATGAACACTGAAGCTTTCTTT
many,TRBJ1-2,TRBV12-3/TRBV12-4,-,CASSTLSGNYGYTF,TGTGCCAGCAGTACCCTTTCGGGGAACTATGGCTACACCTTC
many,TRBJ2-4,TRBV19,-,CASSRGRGKNIQYF,TGTGCCAGTAGCCGAGGGCGAGGCAAAAACATTCAGTACTTC
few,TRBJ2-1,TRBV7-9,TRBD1,CATWGQGSYNEQFF,TGTGCCACCTGGGGACAGGGCTCCTACAATGAGCAGTTCTTC
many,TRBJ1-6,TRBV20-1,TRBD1,CSARRGLSYNSPLHF,TGCAGTGCTCGCAGGGGGCTATCCTATAATTCACCCCTCCACTTT
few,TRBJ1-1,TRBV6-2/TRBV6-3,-,CASSRDPGELTEAFF,TGTGCCAGCAGTCGAGACCCAGGTGAACTGACTGAAGCTTTCTTT
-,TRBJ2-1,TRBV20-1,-,CSARENRNSYNEQFF,TGCAGTGCTAGGGAGAACAGGAACTCCTACAATGAGCAGTTCTTC
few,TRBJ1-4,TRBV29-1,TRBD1,CSVPDRLGEKLFF,TGCAGCGTCCCGGACAGGTTAGGGGAAAAACTGTTTTTT
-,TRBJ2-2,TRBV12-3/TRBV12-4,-,CASSLATGSGDTGELFF,TGTGCCAGCAGTTTGGCCACAGGGAGTGGAGACACCGGGGAGCTGTTTTTT